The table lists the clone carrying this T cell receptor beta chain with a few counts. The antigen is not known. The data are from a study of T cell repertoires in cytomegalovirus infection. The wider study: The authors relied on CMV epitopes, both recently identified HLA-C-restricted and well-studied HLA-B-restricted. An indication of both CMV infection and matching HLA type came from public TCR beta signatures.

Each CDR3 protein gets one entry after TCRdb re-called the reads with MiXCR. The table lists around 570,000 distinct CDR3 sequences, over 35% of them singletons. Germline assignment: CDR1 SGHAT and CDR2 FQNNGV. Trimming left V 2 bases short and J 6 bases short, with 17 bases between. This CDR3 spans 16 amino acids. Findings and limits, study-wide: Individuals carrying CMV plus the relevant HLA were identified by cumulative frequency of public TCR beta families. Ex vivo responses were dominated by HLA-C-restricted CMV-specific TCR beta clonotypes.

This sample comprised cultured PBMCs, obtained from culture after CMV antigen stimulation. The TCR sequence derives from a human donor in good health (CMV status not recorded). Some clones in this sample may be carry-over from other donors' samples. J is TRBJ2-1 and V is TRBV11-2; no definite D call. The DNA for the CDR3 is TGTGCCAGCAGCTTAAAGCCGAGATCCGGCCTCAATGAGCAGTTCTTC. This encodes CASSLKPRSGLNEQFF. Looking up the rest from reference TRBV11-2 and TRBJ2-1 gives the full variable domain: EAGVAQSPRYKIIEKRQSVAFWCNPISGHATLYWYQQILGQGPKLLIQFQNNGVVDDSQLPKDRFSAERLKGVDSTLKIQPAKLEDSAVYLCASSLKPRSGLNEQFFGPGTRLTVL.